The source of this T cell receptor (beta chain) is a study of radiation and T cells in renal cell carcinoma. Time point specified: blood 2 weeks post-SBRT. Documented treatment: 15 Gy SBRT to primary tumor, nephrectomy 4 weeks later. Clones were read by immunoSEQ multiplex PCR, and TCRdb kept only the in-frame ones, dropping some. The sample yields 100,000 to 150,000 clones, 65% to 85% seen once. Per the germline V gene, CDR1 is SGHDN and CDR2 is FVKESK. Trimming cost V 0 bases and J 2 bases, with 8 bases left between them. The CDR3 is made up of 14 amino acids. The source of this sequence is a man aged 45-65 years with renal cell carcinoma. The gene calls are TRBV14 and TRBJ2-7, with D perhaps being TRBD1 or TRBD2 (5 bases each). Sequencing was performed on blood, taken from a patient whose treatment included radiotherapy and nephrectomy. CDR3 coding DNA: TGTGCCAGCAGCCAAGAGGGGGTCGCCTACGAGCAGTACTTC. It translates to CASSQEGVAYEQYF.